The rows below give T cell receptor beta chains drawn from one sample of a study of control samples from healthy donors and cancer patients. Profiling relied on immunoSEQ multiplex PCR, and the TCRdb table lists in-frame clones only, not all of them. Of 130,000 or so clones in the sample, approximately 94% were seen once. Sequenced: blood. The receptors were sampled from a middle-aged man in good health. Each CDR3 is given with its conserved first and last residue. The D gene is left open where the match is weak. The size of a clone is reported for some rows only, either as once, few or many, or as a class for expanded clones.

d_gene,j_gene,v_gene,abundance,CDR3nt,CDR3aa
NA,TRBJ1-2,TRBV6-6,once,TGTGCCAGCAGCAAACAGGGTTTGGATGGCTACACCTTC,CASSKQGLDGYTF
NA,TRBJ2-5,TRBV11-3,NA,TGTGCCAGCAGCCAGAGCCAGGGACAAGAGACCCAGTACTTC,CASSQSQGQETQYF
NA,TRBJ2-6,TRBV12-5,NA,TGTGCTAGTGGCCTGAACGGGGGTACTGGGGCCAACGTCCTGACTTTC,CASGLNGGTGANVLTF
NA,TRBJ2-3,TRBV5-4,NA,TGTGCCAGCAGCTTTACCGGGGGATCCACAGATACGCAGTATTTT,CASSFTGGSTDTQYF
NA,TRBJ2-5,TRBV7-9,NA,TGTGCCAGCAGCTTAGTCCAAGAGACCCAGTACTTC,CASSLVQETQYF
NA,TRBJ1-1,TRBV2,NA,TGTGCCAGCAGTGAAAGTAAGGGGACGCCAACTGAAGCTTTCTTT,CASSESKGTPTEAFF
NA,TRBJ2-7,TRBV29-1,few,TGCAGCGCTACGGGAAGGCTCTACGAGCAGTACTTC,CSATGRLYEQYF
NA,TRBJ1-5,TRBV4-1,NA,TGCGCCAGCAGCCAAGATCAAACAGAAGTCTATCAGCCCCAGCATTTT,CASSQDQTEVYQPQHF
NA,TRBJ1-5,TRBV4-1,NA,TGCGCCAGCAGCCTCGGAGGGAGGAGCAATCAGCCCCAGCATTTT,CASSLGGRSNQPQHF
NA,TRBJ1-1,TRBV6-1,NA,TGTGCCAGCAGTGAACGGGGCACTGAAGCTTTCTTT,CASSERGTEAFF
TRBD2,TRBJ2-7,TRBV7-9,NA,TGTGCCAGCAGCTCGGGGACTAGCGGGAGAACTAGCAGGACCTACGAGCAGTACTTC,CASSSGTSGRTSRTYEQYF
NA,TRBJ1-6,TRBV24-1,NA,TGTGCCACCAGTGACCGGGCCAATTCACCCCCCCACTTT,CATSDRANSPPHF
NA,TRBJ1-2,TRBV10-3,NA,TGTGCCATCAGTGAGTCAACGGGTGTAGGATATGGCTACACCTTC,CAISESTGVGYGYTF
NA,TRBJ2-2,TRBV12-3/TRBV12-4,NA,TGTGCCAGCATCGATAGCGGCGGGGAGCTGTTTTTT,CASIDSGGELFF
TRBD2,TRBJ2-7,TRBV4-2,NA,TGTGCCAGCAGCTCATCTAGCGGGAGGGGCTACGAGCAGTACTTC,CASSSSSGRGYEQYF
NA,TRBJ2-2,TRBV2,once,TGTGCCAGCAACGGTCTGAGAGGGGCCGGGGAGCTGTTTTTT,CASNGLRGAGELFF
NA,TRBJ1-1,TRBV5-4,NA,TGTGCCAGCAGCTTGGATCGGACAGCTACTGAAGCTTTCTTT,CASSLDRTATEAFF
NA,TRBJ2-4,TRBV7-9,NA,TGTGCCAGCAATCAACCCGGGGGATTGAACGCACTAGCCAAAAACATTCAGTACTTC,CASNQPGGLNALAKNIQYF
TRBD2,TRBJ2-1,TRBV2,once,TGTGCCAGCACCCTGATGCTAGCGGGGGGGCTTTCTGAGCAGTTCTTC,CASTLMLAGGLSEQFF
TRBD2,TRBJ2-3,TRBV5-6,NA,TGTGCCAGCAGCTCTATTAGCGGGAAAAACACAGATACGCAGTATTTT,CASSSISGKNTDTQYF
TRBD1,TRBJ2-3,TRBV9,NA,TGTGCCAGCAGCGCCGGGACAGGACGCACAGATACGCAGTATTTT,CASSAGTGRTDTQYF
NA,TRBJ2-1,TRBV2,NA,TGTGCCACCCAAAGGGGAACTAGTAAGATGGGTGAGCAGTTCTTC,CATQRGTSKMGEQFF
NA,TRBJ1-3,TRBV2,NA,TGTGCCAGCGGCGGACATCCGAGCTCTGGAAACACCATATATTTT,CASGGHPSSGNTIYF
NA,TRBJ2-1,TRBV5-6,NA,TGTGCCAGCAGCTTGGACCCGAATGAGCAGTTCTTC,CASSLDPNEQFF
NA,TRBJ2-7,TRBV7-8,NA,TGTGCCAGCAGCTTAGCGGTGGCGAGCTACGAGCAGTACTTC,CASSLAVASYEQYF
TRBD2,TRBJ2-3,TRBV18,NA,TGTGCCAGCTCACCTCTGTCTAGCGGGAGCCCAGATACGCAGTATTTT,CASSPLSSGSPDTQYF
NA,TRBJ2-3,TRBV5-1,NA,TGCGCCAGCAGCTTTAGCACAGATACGCAGTATTTT,CASSFSTDTQYF
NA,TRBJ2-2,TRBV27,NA,TGTGCCAGCAGTTTATTAGGACAATATCTCACCGGGGAGCTGTTTTTT,CASSLLGQYLTGELFF
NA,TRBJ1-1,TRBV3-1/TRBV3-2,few,TGTGCCAGCAGCCAAGCCCACAGGTCGTTATCGAAGAACACTGAAGCTTTCTTT,CASSQAHRSLSKNTEAFF
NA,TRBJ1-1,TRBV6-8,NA,TGTGCCAGCAGTTACTCGCGGGGGGCGCCTCCGTGGGCTTTCTTT,CASSYSRGAPPWAFF
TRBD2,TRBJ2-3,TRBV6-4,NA,TGTGCCAGCAGTGAGGGGACTAGCGCAGATACGCAGTATTTT,CASSEGTSADTQYF
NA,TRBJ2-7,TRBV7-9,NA,TGTGCCAGCAGCGTAACAGGGTCCGGCGAGCAGTACTTC,CASSVTGSGEQYF
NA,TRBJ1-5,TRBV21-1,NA,TGTGCCAGCAGCAAAAGGAGGGGACCAAATCAGCCCCAGCATTTT,CASSKRRGPNQPQHF
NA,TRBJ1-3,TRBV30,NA,TGTGCCTGGAGTGGGGCAGGGACTGGAAACACCATATATTTT,CAWSGAGTGNTIYF
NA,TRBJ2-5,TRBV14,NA,TGTGCCAGCAGCCAAGACTGGGCCGAAGAGACCCAGTACTTC,CASSQDWAEETQYF
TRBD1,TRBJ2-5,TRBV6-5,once,TGTGCCAGCAGTTACGGGACAGGGGGTGCCCAAGAGACCCAGTACTTC,CASSYGTGGAQETQYF
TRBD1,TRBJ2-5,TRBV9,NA,TGTGCCAGCAGCGAGGGGGCGAGGCAAGAGACCCAGTACTTC,CASSEGARQETQYF
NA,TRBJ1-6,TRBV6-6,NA,TGTGCCAGCGGGTCCGGGGGTTCCTATAATTCACCCCTCCACTTT,CASGSGGSYNSPLHF
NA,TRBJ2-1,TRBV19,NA,TGTGCCAGTAGTATAGTCCCGAATGAGCAGTTCTTC,CASSIVPNEQFF
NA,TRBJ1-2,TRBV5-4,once,TGTGCCAGCAGTTCCTGGGTCGTTAAAAAAGGCTACACCTTC,CASSSWVVKKGYTF
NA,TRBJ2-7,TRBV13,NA,TGTGCCAGCAGCTCGGGACCCTCGGGCGACCACGAGCAGTACTTC,CASSSGPSGDHEQYF
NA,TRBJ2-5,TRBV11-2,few,TGTGCCAGCAGCTTCTTCTACAGGAATCAAGAGACCCAGTACTTC,CASSFFYRNQETQYF
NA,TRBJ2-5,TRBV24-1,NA,TGTGCCACCAGTGGCCAGGGGCAGGTGACCCAGTACTTC,CATSGQGQVTQYF
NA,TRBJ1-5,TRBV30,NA,TGTGCCTGGAGTGTGGGCCTAAGCCAGCCCCAGCATTTT,CAWSVGLSQPQHF
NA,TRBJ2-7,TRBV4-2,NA,TGTGCCAGCAGCCAAGAGATCCCGGTTACTGATTCAATTTACGAGCAGTACTTC,CASSQEIPVTDSIYEQYF
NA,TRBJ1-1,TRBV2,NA,TGTGCCAGCAGAGGTACCAGCACTGAAGCTTTCTTT,CASRGTSTEAFF
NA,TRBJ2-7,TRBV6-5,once,TGTGCCAGCAGGCCAACAGGGCGCGAGCAGTACTTC,CASRPTGREQYF
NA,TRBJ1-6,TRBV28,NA,TGTGCCAGCAGTTGGAGGGAGGAAAATTCACCCCTCCACTTT,CASSWREENSPLHF
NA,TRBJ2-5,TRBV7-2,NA,TGTGCCAGCAGCCCTCGGGGGCCAGAGACCCAGTACTTC,CASSPRGPETQYF
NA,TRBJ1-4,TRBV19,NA,TGTGCCAGTAGTTCGGGGCTCCAGAATGAAAAACTGTTTTTT,CASSSGLQNEKLFF
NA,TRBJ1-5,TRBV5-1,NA,TGCGCCAGCAGCTTGGATCCGACAAAGCCCGGGGTTCAGCCCCAGCATTTT,CASSLDPTKPGVQPQHF
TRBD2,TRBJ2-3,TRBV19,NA,TGTGCCAGTAATATCCGCGGGGGGCAGGGAGATACGCAGTATTTT,CASNIRGGQGDTQYF
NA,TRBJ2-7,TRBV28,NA,TGTGCCAGCACCCAAGCAGGGGGGAAAACCTACGAGCAGTACTTC,CASTQAGGKTYEQYF
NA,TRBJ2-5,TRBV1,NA,TGCACCAGCAGCCTCTTGCGAGTTAGCGGGGGCAAAGAGACCCAGTACTTC,CTSSLLRVSGGKETQYF
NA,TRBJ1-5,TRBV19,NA,TGTGCCAGTAGAGCCAGCGAAGGCTTCAATCAGCCCCAGCATTTT,CASRASEGFNQPQHF
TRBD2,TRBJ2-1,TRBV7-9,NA,TGTGCCAGCAGCCCGGGGACTAGCACCCACAATGAGCAGTTCTTC,CASSPGTSTHNEQFF
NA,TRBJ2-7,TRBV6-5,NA,TGTGCCAGCAGTTACTCGTGGCAGGGACCCGACGAGCAGTACTTC,CASSYSWQGPDEQYF